A single sample is the source of the 18 T cell receptor beta chains below, sequenced in a study of cytomegalovirus exposure and HLA in healthy donors. Vbeta (60) and Jbeta (13) primers were used in the PCR. TCRdb keeps only in-frame clones here, not all; method: immunoSEQ multiplex PCR. This sample has approximately 120,000 clones, with 65% to 75% found just once. Sequences were obtained from PBMCs. These TCRs come from a woman aged 45 to 65 in good health and CMV-seropositive.

CDR3 in DNA: TGTGCCAGCATCGGGACTCCCTACGAGCAGTACTTC. Translating gives CASIGTPYEQYF. The chain has TRBV6-6 and TRBJ2-7; D is perhaps TRBD2 (6 bases). Germline V gene data show CDR1 as MNHNY and CDR2 as SVGAGI (reference sequence). There are 12 residues in the CDR3. The V gene lost 7 bases and the J gene lost 2 bases, with 9 bases spanning the gap.

V and J are TRBV7-2 and TRBJ2-2; D not certain. Trimming shortened V by 5 bases and J by 9 bases, and 7 bases separated the two germline ends. The CDR3 is 11 amino acids. Germline CDR1 and CDR2: SGHTA and FQGNSA. CDR3 sequence (DNA): TGTGCCAGCAGCCCACAAAGGGAGCTGTTTTTT. This codes for CASSPQRELFF.

This rearrangement joins TRBV12-2 to TRBJ2-7; the D call of TRBD1 is as the table states it, not checked on the DNA. TRBV12-2 is a recognized pseudogene. The CDR3 spans 18 residues. CDR3 in amino acids: CASRKALRTGGPAYEQYF. CDR3 in DNA: TGTGCAAGTCGCAAGGCCCTCAGGACAGGGGGTCCCGCCTACGAGCAGTACTTC.

The chain joins TRBV19 to TRBJ2-3; 11 bases align to TRBD2. J lost 2 bases, V lost 5 bases, and 12 bases had no gene match. The CDR3 consists of 18 residues. Germline V gene data show CDR1 as LNHDA and CDR2 as SQIVND (reference sequence). This chain's CDR3 is CASSVIAGGLVFTDTQYF. The CDR3 DNA reads TGTGCCAGTAGTGTTATAGCGGGGGGGCTTGTTTTCACAGATACGCAGTATTTT.

J is TRBJ1-4 and V is TRBV18, with 7 positions matching TRBD1. The CDR3 is 15 residues long. Germline values: CDR1 KGHSH, CDR2 LQKENI. The ends lost 3 bases at V and 8 bases at J; junction bases unmatched: 9. The CDR3 DNA reads TGTGCCAGCTCACCCCTGACAGGGTGGGGAGAAAAACTGTTTTTT. Amino acids: CASSPLTGWGEKLFF.

The CDR3 loop reads CASKEDSSGNTIYF. CDR3 nucleotide sequence: TGCGCCAGCAAGGAGGACAGTTCTGGAAACACCATATATTTT. The chain recombines TRBV10-1 with TRBJ1-3; possibly TRBD1 for D (6 bases). Germline CDR1 is WNHNN and CDR2 is SYGVQD (reference sequence). Trimming took 7 bases from V and 1 from J, leaving 11 bases between them. The CDR3 is made up of 14 amino acids.

The gene calls are TRBV5-6 and TRBJ1-2; TRBD1 aligns across 7 bases. There are 16 residues in the CDR3. In germline, CDR1 is SGHDT, CDR2 YYEEEE. Trimming at V came to 4 bases and at J to 0 bases, leaving 9 bases not matched to a gene. CDR3 coding DNA: TGTGCCAGCAGCGCCCCCGGGCAGGGGGCTAACTATGGCTACACCTTC. This sequence encodes CASSAPGQGANYGYTF.

The CDR3: CASSLGTGGNNEQFF. The CDR3 DNA follows: TGTGCCAGCAGCTTAGGGACAGGGGGGAACAATGAGCAGTTCTTC. J is TRBJ2-1 and V is TRBV7-2, with 10 bases lining up with TRBD1. V gave up 1 base and J gave up 5 bases; unmatched junction bases: 2. Germline V gene lookup returns CDR1 SGHTA and CDR2 FQGNSA. This CDR3 contains 15 residues. The full variable domain, completed using reference TRBV7-2 and TRBJ2-1, is GAGVSQSPSNKVTEKGKDVELRCDPISGHTALYWYRQSLGQGLEFLIYFQGNSAPDKSGLPSDRFSAERTGGSVSTLTIQRTQQEDSAVYLCASSLGTGGNNEQFFGPGTRLTVL.

The chain uses TRBV2 and TRBJ2-7; TRBD1 is a possible D gene (6 bases). Germline V gives CDR1 SNHLY, CDR2 FYNNEI. The V and J ends lost 3 bases and 2 bases respectively, with 11 bases between them. CDR3 size: 14 residues. CDR3 DNA sequence: TGTGCCAGCAGTGATGGGGACACCACCTACGAGCAGTACTTC. The encoded protein is CASSDGDTTYEQYF.

The rearrangement uses TRBV11-2 and TRBJ2-1, with 11 bases matching TRBD2. Germline CDR1 is SGHAT and CDR2 is FQNNGV. There are 15 residues in the CDR3. V shed 6 bases and J 7 bases; nucleotides not matched to a gene: 8. CDR3: CASRSLAGGRNEQFF. CDR3 coding DNA: TGTGCCAGCAGGTCTCTAGCGGGGGGAAGGAATGAGCAGTTCTTC. Variable domain in full (rest from reference TRBV11-2 and TRBJ2-1): EAGVAQSPRYKIIEKRQSVAFWCNPISGHATLYWYQQILGQGPKLLIQFQNNGVVDDSQLPKDRFSAERLKGVDSTLKIQPAKLEDSAVYLCASRSLAGGRNEQFFGPGTRLTVL.

V is TRBV5-1 and J is TRBJ1-2; tentatively, D is TRBD1 (5 bases). Germline values: CDR1 SGHRS, CDR2 YFSETQ. V lost 0 bases, J lost 2 bases, and 14 bases lay in between. The CDR3 is 16 amino acids. CDR3 coding DNA: TGCGCCAGCAGCTTGGCCAGGGCAGGCCCAAACTATGGCTACACCTTC. Its translation is CASSLARAGPNYGYTF.

This clone was counted a few times. The J gene is TRBJ2-1, the V gene TRBV7-3; 15 bases agree with TRBD2. Per germline, CDR1 SGHTA and CDR2 FQGTGA. The length of the CDR3 is 16 residues. Trimming at V came to 3 bases and at J to 7 bases, leaving 4 bases not matched to a gene. CDR3 in amino acids: CASSLQGLAGGNEQFF. The CDR3 coding sequence is TGTGCCAGCAGCTTGCAGGGACTAGCGGGGGGTAATGAGCAGTTCTTC. Looking up the rest from reference TRBV7-3 and TRBJ2-1 gives the full variable domain: GAGVSQTPSNKVTEKGKYVELRCDPISGHTALYWYRQSLGQGPEFLIYFQGTGAADDSGLPNDRFFAVRPEGSVSTLKIQRTERGDSAVYLCASSLQGLAGGNEQFFGPGTRLTVL.

The V gene is TRBV10-3, the J gene TRBJ1-6; 7 nucleotides match TRBD1. The CDR3 is made up of 14 amino acids. The germline gives CDR1 ENHRY, CDR2 SYGVKD. V lost 7 bases and J lost 9; bases outside the gene matches: 9. The CDR3, as DNA: TGTGCCATCAAATCACAGGGGATCCGTTCACCCCTCCACTTT. Translation: CAIKSQGIRSPLHF.

The chain has TRBV5-8 and TRBJ1-6, with D hard to call. V was clipped by 0 bases and J by 3 bases, with 4 bases between them. Germline loops: CDR1 SGHTS, CDR2 YDEGEE. CDR3 size: 14 residues. The CDR3 region has the DNA TGTGCCAGCAGCTTGGTGAGCTATAATTCACCCCTCCACTTT. Translation gives CASSLVSYNSPLHF.

The J gene is TRBJ1-2, the V gene TRBV10-3; 8 bases fit TRBD1. CDR1 is ENHRY and CDR2 is SYGVKD in the germline V gene. There are 17 residues in the CDR3. The trim removed 2 bases at V and 3 bases at J, leaving 11 bases unmatched. The CDR3 sequence: CAISEATGAGAYYGYTF. For the CDR3, the DNA is TGTGCCATCAGTGAGGCGACAGGGGCGGGGGCGTACTATGGCTACACCTTC.

About this clone itself: The sample contains more than one DNA sequence encoding this CDR3. The J gene is TRBJ2-5, the V gene TRBV5-4; maybe TRBD2 (6 bases). Between the trimmed V and J ends, which lost 3 bases and 1 base, there was a span of 7 bases. This CDR3 spans 13 amino acids. Germline CDR1 SGHNT, CDR2 YYREEE (reference sequence). CDR3 protein: CASSSRGQETQYF. In DNA, the CDR3 is TGTGCCAGCAGCTCGCGGGGCCAAGAGACCCAGTACTTC.

The J gene is TRBJ1-2, the V gene TRBV18, with a weak D call TRBD1 (5 bases). The V gene lost 3 bases and the J gene lost 7 bases, with 18 bases spanning the gap. The CDR3 consists of 15 residues. Germline V CDR1 and CDR2: KGHSH, LQKENI. For the CDR3, the DNA is TGTGCCAGCTCACCGAGACAGTTATCTATATTTGGCTACACCTTC. The encoded protein is CASSPRQLSIFGYTF.

This clone showed up just once. V gene TRBV7-2 combines with J gene TRBJ1-2; the match to TRBD1 covers 10 bases. J lost 3 bases, V lost 5 bases, and 9 bases had no gene match. CDR1 SGHTA and CDR2 FQGNSA come from the germline V gene. The length of the CDR3 is 16 residues. The CDR3 region is CASSTTGQGYDYGYTF. CDR3 DNA sequence: TGTGCCAGCAGCACTACGGGACAGGGGTATGACTATGGCTACACCTTC.